A single sample gave rise to the 19 T cell receptor beta chains below, sequenced in a study of metastatic and nonmetastatic thyroid tumors (dated by TCRdb to about 2020). No treatment had been received by any patient before thyroid surgery. The library relied on PCR. Sequencing instrument: Illumina HiSeq 4000. TCRdb's own reprocessing of the public reads used fastp at Q25 and MiXCR and kept productive beta chains. In all, the sample holds almost 85,000 clones, and around 12% of those were seen once. The top ten constitute roughly 9.6% of the sample. The source material was tumor tissue. These receptors originate from a female donor with papillary thyroid cancer or a benign thyroid nodule (not recorded which). Some clones in this sample may be carry-over from other donors' samples.

For this clone: This may arise from a read error, as a much more abundant clone is one base away. The rearrangement links TRBV20-1 to TRBJ1-1; possible D gene TRBD1, 6 bases. Trimming cost V 3 bases and J 7 bases, with 18 bases left between them. CDR3 length equals 14 residues. Germline CDR1 reads DFQATT; CDR2 reads SNEGSKA (reference sequence). The chain's CDR3 is CSASGTWRGGEAFF. DNA of the CDR3: TGCAGTGCTAGCGGGACATGGCGAGGTGGTGAAGCTTTCTTT.

As regards this clone: A read error may explain this, as a much larger clone is one base away. Distinct nucleotide sequences in the sample also encode this CDR3. DNA of the CDR3: TGTGCCAGCAGCTTAGCGGGAGGGGGTTTGGATGAGCAGTTCTTC. This encodes CASSLAGGGLDEQFF. The genes are TRBV7-2 and TRBJ2-1; D is possibly TRBD2 (7 bases). The CDR3 has 15 residues. V shed 0 bases and J shed 8 bases, with 14 bases lying between them. The V gene's germline CDR1 is SGHTA and CDR2 FQGNSA. Looking up the rest from reference TRBV7-2 and TRBJ2-1 gives the full variable domain: GAGVSQSPSNKVTEKGKDVELRCDPISGHTALYWYRQSLGQGLEFLIYFQGNSAPDKSGLPSDRFSAERTGGSVSTLTIQRTQQEDSAVYLCASSLAGGGLDEQFFGPGTRLTVL.

As DNA, the CDR3 is TGCGCCAGCAGCTTGGGAGGGGGGTACAATGAGCAGTTCTTC. Translated, it gives CASSLGGGYNEQFF. The chain joins TRBV5-1 to TRBJ2-1; either TRBD1 or TRBD2 may fit D (6 bases each). Germline V gene lookup returns CDR1 SGHRS and CDR2 YFSETQ. V gave up 0 bases and J gave up 4 bases, with 8 bases separating them. This CDR3 is built from 14 residues.

This clone was counted many times. The V call is TRBV9, the J call TRBJ1-2, with D hard to call. Germline CDR1 reads SGDLS; CDR2 reads YYNGEE. The CDR3 has 14 residues. Trimming left V 0 bases short and J 2 bases short, with 8 bases between. The CDR3 region is CASSVGGGNYGYTF. The CDR3 nucleotides are TGTGCCAGCAGCGTAGGAGGAGGGAACTATGGCTACACCTTC.

Ten or more counts support this clone. A much larger clone sits a single nucleotide away, making a read error possible. The J gene is TRBJ1-3, the V gene TRBV28, with D tentatively TRBD1 (6 bases). Germline V gene sequence: CDR1 MDHEN, CDR2 SYDVKM. V lost 6 bases and J 0 bases, leaving 15 bases between the germline ends. The CDR3 is 16 amino acids. Written as DNA, the CDR3 is TGTGCCAGCAGGGGTGGGGGCTTCATCTCTGGAAACACCATATATTTT. Its translation is CASRGGGFISGNTIYF.

This clone was seen a handful of times. A much larger clone differs from this one at a single base, so this may be a read error. The sample has other DNA sequences that encode this CDR3 too. The J gene is TRBJ2-7, the V gene TRBV20-1; tentative D call: TRBD1 (6 bases). The germline V and J ends were trimmed by 0 bases and 4 bases, with 25 bases remaining between them. The CDR3 is 18 amino acids. CDR1 is DFQATT and CDR2 is SNEGSKA in the germline V gene (reference sequence). CDR3 nucleotides: TGCAGTGCTAGAGATGGAACCCCGACAGGTACCCGAGTGTACGAGCAGTACTTC. It is translated as CSARDGTPTGTRVYEQYF.

A note on this clone: Its ends do not fully match the called genes, so a read error is possible. The chain is built from TRBV27 and TRBJ1-5, with 8 bases matching TRBD1. The CDR3 length is 16 residues. Germline CDR1 reads MNHEY; CDR2 reads SMNVEV (reference sequence). The chain's CDR3 is CASSFLGQVSNQPQHF. In nucleotides, the CDR3 is TGTGCCAGCAGTTTTTTGGGACAGGTTTCCAATCAGCCCCAGCACTTT.

The chain joins TRBV6-2 or TRBV6-3 to TRBJ2-7, with a possible D match to TRBD2 (5 bases). The CDR3 spans 13 residues. The V gene lost 2 bases and the J gene lost 7 bases, with 12 bases spanning the gap. CDR1 is MNHEY, CDR2 SVGEGT, per germline. The CDR3 region is CASSYGLEVEQYF. The CDR3 region has the DNA TGTGCCAGCAGTTACGGACTGGAGGTAGAGCAGTACTTC.

With regard to this clone: This may be a read error: a much more frequent sequence differs by one nucleotide. The genes are TRBV11-2 and TRBJ1-1; no clear D. Germline CDR1 reads SGHAT; CDR2 reads FQNNGV. The CDR3 totals 14 residues. Trimming stripped 1 base from V and 1 base from J, with 7 bases between. The CDR3 loop is CASSLVGWNTEAFF. The CDR3 DNA reads as TGTGCCAGCAGCTTAGTGGGCTGGAACACTGAAGCTTTCTTT.

CDR3 nucleotides: TGCAGTGCTAGAGAGGAAGGGAGGACATACGAGCAGTACTTC. This sequence encodes CSAREEGRTYEQYF. V usage is TRBV20-1 and J usage is TRBJ2-7; D perhaps matches TRBD2 (6 bases). The CDR3 covers 14 residues. Germline V gene data show CDR1 as DFQATT and CDR2 as SNEGSKA (reference sequence). Trimming removed 0 bases from V and 4 bases from J, with 13 bases in between.

The table lists this clone with many counts. The chain joins TRBV30 to TRBJ2-1; 7 positions match TRBD2. This CDR3 comprises 14 residues. CDR1 is GTSNPN and CDR2 is SVGIG in the germline V gene (reference sequence). Trimming at V came to 3 bases and at J to 5 bases, leaving 7 bases not matched to a gene. The CDR3 coding sequence is TGTGCCTGGAGCCTAAGGACTAGGCACAATGAGCAGTTCTTC. Amino acid sequence: CAWSLRTRHNEQFF.

Many counts were recorded for this clone. V usage is TRBV27 and J usage is TRBJ2-7; no firm D call. The CDR3 loop spans 16 amino acids. Per germline, CDR1 MNHEY and CDR2 SMNVEV (reference sequence). Deletions cut 0 bases from V and 1 base from J, with 13 bases between. The DNA for the CDR3 is TGTGCCAGCAGTTTATCGGTGGGGAAGGGATCCTACGAGCAGTACTTC. Protein: CASSLSVGKGSYEQYF.

This clone was recorded at least ten times. This same CDR3 is encoded by further DNA sequences in the sample. The J gene is TRBJ2-7, the V gene TRBV2, with a weak D call TRBD1 (6 bases). Trimming took off 7 bases at V and 0 bases at J, with 7 bases between the two ends. Germline V lookup: CDR1 SNHLY, CDR2 FYNNEI. The CDR3 has 12 residues. The CDR3 here is CASTGDSYEQYF. DNA for the CDR3: TGTGCCAGCACAGGGGACTCCTACGAGCAGTACTTC. The variable domain in full, with the rest retrieved from reference TRBV2 and TRBJ2-7, is EPEVTQTPSHQVTQMGQEVILRCVPISNHLYFYWYRQILGQKVEFLVSFYNNEISEKSEIFDDQFSVERPDGSNFTLKIRSTKLEDSAMYFCASTGDSYEQYFGPGTRLTVT.

This clone was detected many times. J is TRBJ2-4 and V is TRBV18, with 9 positions matching TRBD2. The CDR3 contains 18 residues. V was pared by 2 bases and J by 0 bases, with 8 bases of the junction left unmatched. The germline V gene has CDR1 KGHSH and CDR2 LQKENI. The CDR3 sequence: CASSPRPTSGLAKNIQYF. The CDR3, as DNA: TGTGCCAGCTCACCAAGACCGACTAGCGGCTTAGCCAAAAACATTCAGTACTTC.

This clone was seen ten or more times. Other DNA sequences in the sample encode the same CDR3. The chain links TRBV20-1 to TRBJ2-7, with 10 bases fitting TRBD2. The CDR3 spans 13 residues. Germline V CDR1 and CDR2: DFQATT, SNEGSKA (reference sequence). V was clipped by 5 bases and J by 5 bases; unmatched bases: 6. CDR3 residues: CSAYRLAGNEQYF. The DNA of the CDR3 is TGCAGTGCTTATCGACTAGCGGGCAACGAGCAGTACTTC.

There are many counts of this clone. The gene calls are TRBV6-1 and TRBJ2-7; 10 nucleotides match TRBD2. Germline-derived CDR1 and CDR2 are MNHNS and SASEGT. Unmatched junction bases numbered 1, after V lost 1 base and J lost 1 base. The CDR3 is 15 amino acids. CDR3 nucleotide sequence: TGTGCCAGCAGTGAAGGGACTAGCGGATCCTACGAGCAGTACTTC. Protein: CASSEGTSGSYEQYF.

This clone was picked up many times. The chain links TRBV30 to TRBJ1-2; possibly TRBD1 for D (6 bases). This CDR3 comprises 12 residues. The germline V and J ends were trimmed by 1 base and 5 bases, with 8 bases remaining between them. Per germline, CDR1 GTSNPN and CDR2 SVGIG (reference sequence). CDR3: CAWSGQDYGYTF. The CDR3, as DNA: TGTGCCTGGAGTGGACAGGATTATGGCTACACCTTC.

In its sample, this clone was seen many times. The CDR3 sequence is CATSDTRAMGGETQYF. In DNA, the CDR3 is TGTGCCACCAGTGATACCAGGGCTATGGGGGGAGAGACCCAGTACTTC. This chain links TRBV24-1 with TRBJ2-5; possibly TRBD2 for D (6 bases). This CDR3 is 16 amino acids long. Per the germline V gene, CDR1 is KGHDR and CDR2 is SFDVKD. With 3 bases removed from V and 4 bases from J, the gap between germline ends came to 17 bases.

This clone was observed many times. The CDR3 sequence: CSVDSHNEQFF. The CDR3 DNA reads TGCAGCGTTGACAGTCACAATGAGCAGTTCTTC. V gene TRBV29-1 combines with J gene TRBJ2-1; D gene ambiguous. Trimming pared 3 bases from V and 5 bases from J, leaving 5 bases between. The CDR3 spans 11 residues. Looked up from germline, CDR1 is SQVTM and CDR2 is ANQGSEA.